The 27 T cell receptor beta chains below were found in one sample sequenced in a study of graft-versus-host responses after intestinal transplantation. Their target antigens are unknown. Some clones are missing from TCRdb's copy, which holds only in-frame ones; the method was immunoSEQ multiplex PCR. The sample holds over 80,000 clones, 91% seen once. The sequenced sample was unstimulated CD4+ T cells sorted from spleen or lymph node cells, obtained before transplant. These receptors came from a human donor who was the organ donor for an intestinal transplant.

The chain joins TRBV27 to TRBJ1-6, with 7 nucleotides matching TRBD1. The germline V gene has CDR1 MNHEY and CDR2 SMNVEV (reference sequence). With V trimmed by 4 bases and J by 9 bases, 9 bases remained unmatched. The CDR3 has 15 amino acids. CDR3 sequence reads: CASSSPAGGSSPLHF. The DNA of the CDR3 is TGTGCCAGCAGTTCTCCGGCAGGGGGGAGTTCACCCCTCCACTTT.

The CDR3, as DNA: TGTGCCAGTAGTACCCATCAGGGGAACTATGGCTACACCTTC. Translated: CASSTHQGNYGYTF. V usage is TRBV19 and J usage is TRBJ1-2, with D perhaps matching TRBD1 (6 bases). Looked up from germline, CDR1 is LNHDA and CDR2 is SQIVND (reference sequence). The CDR3 covers 14 residues. The ends were cut back, 4 bases at V and 2 bases at J, with 11 bases in the middle.

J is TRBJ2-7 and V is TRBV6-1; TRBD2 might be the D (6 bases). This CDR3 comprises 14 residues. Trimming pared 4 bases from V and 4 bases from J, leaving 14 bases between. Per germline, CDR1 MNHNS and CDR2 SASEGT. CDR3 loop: CASSGRNGTYEQYF. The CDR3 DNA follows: TGTGCCAGCAGTGGCCGGAACGGGACTTACGAGCAGTACTTC.

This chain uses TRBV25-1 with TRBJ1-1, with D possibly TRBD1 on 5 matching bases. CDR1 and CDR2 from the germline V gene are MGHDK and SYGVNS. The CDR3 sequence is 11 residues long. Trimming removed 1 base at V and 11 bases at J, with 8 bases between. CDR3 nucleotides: TGTGCCAGCAGTGAATGGGGCGGCGCTTTCTTT. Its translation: CASSEWGGAFF.

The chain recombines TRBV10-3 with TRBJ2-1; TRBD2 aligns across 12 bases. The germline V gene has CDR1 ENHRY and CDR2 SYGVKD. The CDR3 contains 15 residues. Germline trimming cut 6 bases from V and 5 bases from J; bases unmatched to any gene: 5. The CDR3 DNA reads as TGTGCCATCAGACTAGCGGGGGGCCTCAACAATGAGCAGTTCTTC. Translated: CAIRLAGGLNNEQFF.

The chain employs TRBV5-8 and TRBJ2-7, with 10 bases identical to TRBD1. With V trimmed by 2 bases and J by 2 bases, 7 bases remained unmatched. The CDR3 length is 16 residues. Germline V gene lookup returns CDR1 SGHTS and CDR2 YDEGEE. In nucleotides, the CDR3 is TGTGCCAGCAGCTTCGGTTGGGACAGGGGCCCCTACGAGCAGTACTTC. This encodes CASSFGWDRGPYEQYF.

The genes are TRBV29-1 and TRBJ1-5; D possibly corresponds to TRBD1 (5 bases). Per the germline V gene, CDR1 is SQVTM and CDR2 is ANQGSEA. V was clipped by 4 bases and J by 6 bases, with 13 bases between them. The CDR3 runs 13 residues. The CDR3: CSVGGGVGQPQHF. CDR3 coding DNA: TGCAGCGTTGGAGGAGGGGTGGGTCAGCCCCAGCATTTT. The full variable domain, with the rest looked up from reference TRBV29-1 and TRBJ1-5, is SAVISQKPSRDICQRGTSLTIQCQVDSQVTMMFWYRQQPGQSLTLIATANQGSEATYESGFVIDKFPISRPNLTFSTLTVSNMSPEDSSIYLCSVGGGVGQPQHFGDGTRLSIL.

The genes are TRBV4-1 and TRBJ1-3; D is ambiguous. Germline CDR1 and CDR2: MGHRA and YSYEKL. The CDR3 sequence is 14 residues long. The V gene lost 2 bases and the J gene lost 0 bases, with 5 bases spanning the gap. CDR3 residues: CASSQLYSGNTIYF. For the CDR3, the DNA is TGCGCCAGCAGCCAACTTTACTCTGGAAACACCATATATTTT.

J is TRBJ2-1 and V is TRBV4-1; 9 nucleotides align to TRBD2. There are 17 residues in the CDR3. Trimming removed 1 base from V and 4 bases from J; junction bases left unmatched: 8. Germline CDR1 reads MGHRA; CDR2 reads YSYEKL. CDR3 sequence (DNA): TGCGCCAGCAGCCAAGTAGGGGTGACTAGCGGTTACAATGAGCAGTTCTTC. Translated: CASSQVGVTSGYNEQFF.

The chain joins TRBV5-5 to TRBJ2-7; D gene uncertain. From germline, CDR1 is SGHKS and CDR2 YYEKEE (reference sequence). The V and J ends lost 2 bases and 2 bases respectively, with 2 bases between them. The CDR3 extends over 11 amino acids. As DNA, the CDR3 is TGTGCCAGCAGCTTCGCCTACGAGCAGTACTTC. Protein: CASSFAYEQYF.

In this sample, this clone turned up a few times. The CDR3 DNA is TGTGCCGGGACAGGGTTCTCTTCACCCCTCCACTTT. The encoded protein is CAGTGFSSPLHF. The rearrangement links TRBV30 to TRBJ1-6; 9 nucleotides match TRBD1. Germline CDR1 is GTSNPN and CDR2 is SVGIG (reference sequence). The trim removed 8 bases at V and 9 bases at J, leaving 5 bases unmatched. The CDR3 totals 12 residues.

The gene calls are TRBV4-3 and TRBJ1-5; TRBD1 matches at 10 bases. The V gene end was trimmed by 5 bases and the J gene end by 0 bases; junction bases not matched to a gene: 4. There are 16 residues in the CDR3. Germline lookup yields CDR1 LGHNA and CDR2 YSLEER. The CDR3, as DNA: TGCGCCAGCAGCGGACAGGGGGGATATAGCAATCAGCCCCAGCATTTT. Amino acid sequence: CASSGQGGYSNQPQHF.

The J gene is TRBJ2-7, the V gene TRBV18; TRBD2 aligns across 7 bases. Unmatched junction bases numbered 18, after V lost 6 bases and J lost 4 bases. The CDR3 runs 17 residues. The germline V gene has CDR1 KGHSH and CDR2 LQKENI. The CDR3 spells CASSRHDTGGTTYEQYF. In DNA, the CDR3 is TGTGCCAGCTCGCGTCACGATACAGGAGGGACTACGTACGAGCAGTACTTC.

CDR3 sequence (DNA): TGTGCCAGCAGGGCCTTCACAGGGCTTACCTACGAGCAGTACTTC. Its protein product is CASRAFTGLTYEQYF. This chain joins TRBV6-5 and TRBJ2-7, with D possibly being TRBD1 (6 bases). With 6 bases removed from V and 2 bases from J, the gap between germline ends came to 17 bases. There are 15 residues in the CDR3. CDR1 and CDR2 (germline): MNHEY, SVGAGI.

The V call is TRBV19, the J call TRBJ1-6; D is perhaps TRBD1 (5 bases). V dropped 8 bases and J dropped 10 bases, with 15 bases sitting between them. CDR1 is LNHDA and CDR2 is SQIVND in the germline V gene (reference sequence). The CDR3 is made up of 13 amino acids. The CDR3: CASGRDRGSPLHF. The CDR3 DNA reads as TGTGCCAGTGGCAGGGATCGGGGGTCACCCCTCCACTTT.

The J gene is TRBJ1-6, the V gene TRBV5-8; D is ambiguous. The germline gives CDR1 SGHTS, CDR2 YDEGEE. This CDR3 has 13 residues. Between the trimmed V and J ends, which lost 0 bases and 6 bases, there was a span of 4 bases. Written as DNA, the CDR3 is TGTGCCAGCAGCTTGGGACTTAATTCACCCCTCCACTTT. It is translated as CASSLGLNSPLHF.

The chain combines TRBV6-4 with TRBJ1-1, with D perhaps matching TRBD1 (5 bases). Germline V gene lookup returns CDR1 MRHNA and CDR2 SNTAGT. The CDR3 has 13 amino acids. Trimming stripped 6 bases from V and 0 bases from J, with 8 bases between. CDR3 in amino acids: CASSRAMNTEAFF. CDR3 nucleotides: TGTGCCAGCAGCAGGGCAATGAACACTGAAGCTTTCTTT.

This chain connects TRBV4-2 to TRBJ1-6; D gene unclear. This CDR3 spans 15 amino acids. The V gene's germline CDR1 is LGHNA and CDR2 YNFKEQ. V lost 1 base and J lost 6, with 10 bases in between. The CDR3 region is CASSQAGSPNSPLHF. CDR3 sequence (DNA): TGTGCCAGCAGCCAAGCGGGGTCTCCTAATTCACCCCTCCACTTT.

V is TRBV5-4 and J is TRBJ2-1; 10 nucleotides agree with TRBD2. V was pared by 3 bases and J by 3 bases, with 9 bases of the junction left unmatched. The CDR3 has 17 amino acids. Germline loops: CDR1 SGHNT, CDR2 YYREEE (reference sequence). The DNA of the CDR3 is TGTGCCAGCAGCTCCCCCCTAGCGGGGGCTAACTACAATGAGCAGTTCTTC. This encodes CASSSPLAGANYNEQFF.

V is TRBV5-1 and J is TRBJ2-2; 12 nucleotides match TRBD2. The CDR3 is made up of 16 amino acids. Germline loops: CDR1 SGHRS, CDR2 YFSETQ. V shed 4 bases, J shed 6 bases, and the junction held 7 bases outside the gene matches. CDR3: CASSQGTSGWSGELFF. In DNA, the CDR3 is TGCGCCAGCAGCCAAGGGACTAGCGGGTGGTCCGGGGAGCTGTTTTTT.

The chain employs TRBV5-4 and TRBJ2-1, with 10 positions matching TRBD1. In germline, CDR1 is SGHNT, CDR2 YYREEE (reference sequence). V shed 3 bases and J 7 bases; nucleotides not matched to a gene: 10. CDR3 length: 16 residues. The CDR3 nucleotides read TGTGCCAGCAGCTCAGACCGACAGGGGGCAGGGAATGAGCAGTTCTTC. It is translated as CASSSDRQGAGNEQFF.

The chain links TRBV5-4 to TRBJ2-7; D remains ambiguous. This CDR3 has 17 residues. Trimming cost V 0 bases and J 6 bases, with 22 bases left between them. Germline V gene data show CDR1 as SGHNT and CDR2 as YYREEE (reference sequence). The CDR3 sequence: CASSLDWAQVIKGEQYF. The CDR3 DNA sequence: TGTGCCAGCAGCTTGGATTGGGCCCAGGTCATTAAAGGCGAGCAGTACTTC.

The DNA for the CDR3 is TGCGCCAGCATTGGGGGGGGTCTATACAATGAGCAGTTCTTC. Its translation: CASIGGGLYNEQFF. The chain uses TRBV5-1 and TRBJ2-1; 7 bases are shared with TRBD2. Unmatched junction bases numbered 7, after V lost 6 bases and J lost 4 bases. The CDR3 covers 14 residues. Germline V lookup: CDR1 SGHRS, CDR2 YFSETQ.

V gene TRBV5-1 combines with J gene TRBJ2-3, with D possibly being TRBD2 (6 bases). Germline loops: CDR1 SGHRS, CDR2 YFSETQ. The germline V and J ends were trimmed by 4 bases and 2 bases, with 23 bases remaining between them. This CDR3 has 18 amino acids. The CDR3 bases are TGCGCCAGCAGCCAAGAATCCGGGACTCCGGATGACACAGATACGCAGTATTTT. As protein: CASSQESGTPDDTDTQYF.

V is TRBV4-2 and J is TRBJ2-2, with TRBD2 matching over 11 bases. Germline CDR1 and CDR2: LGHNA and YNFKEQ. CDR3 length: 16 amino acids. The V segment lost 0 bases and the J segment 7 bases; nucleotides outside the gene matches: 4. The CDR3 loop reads CASSQDRTSGGGELFF. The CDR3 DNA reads TGTGCCAGCAGCCAAGATCGCACTAGCGGGGGCGGGGAGCTGTTTTTT.

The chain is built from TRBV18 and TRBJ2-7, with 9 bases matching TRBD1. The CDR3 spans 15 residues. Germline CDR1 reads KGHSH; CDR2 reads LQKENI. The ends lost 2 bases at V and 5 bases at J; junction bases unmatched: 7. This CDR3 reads CASSPNRGRVHEQYF. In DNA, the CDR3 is TGTGCCAGCTCACCAAACAGGGGGCGCGTTCACGAGCAGTACTTC.

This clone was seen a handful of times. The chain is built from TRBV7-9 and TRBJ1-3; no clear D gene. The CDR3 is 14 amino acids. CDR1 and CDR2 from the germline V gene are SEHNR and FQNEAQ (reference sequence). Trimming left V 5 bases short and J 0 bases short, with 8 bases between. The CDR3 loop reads CASSIQHSGNTIYF. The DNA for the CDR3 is TGTGCCAGCAGCATACAGCACTCTGGAAACACCATATATTTT.